The rows below give T cell receptor beta chains drawn from one sample of a study of T-cell memory formation after mild COVID-19. TCRdb reprocessed the 5' RACE reads via MiXCR and lists one record per CDR3 protein. The table includes some 290,000 distinct CDR3 sequences, 16% detected once. Sequenced sample: PBMCs or a T cell subset sorted from them (not recorded which). The source of these receptors is a man aged 18 to 29 who had mild COVID-19 (a few samples of this study predate the infection). Cell type and time point are not known. Each CDR3 is given with its conserved first and last residue. Fields, in order: J gene, D gene, V gene, clone size, CDR3 protein, CDR3 DNA. A D gene is named only where the DNA matches it firmly. Only part of the rows carry a size: once, few, many, or a class if the clone is expanded.

TRBJ1-5	TRBD1	TRBV20-1	-	CSARKPGQGNQPQHF	TGCAGTGCTAGAAAACCGGGACAGGGAAATCAGCCCCAGCATTTT
TRBJ1-2	TRBD1	TRBV18	-	CASSSPGTGTYGYTF	TGTGCCAGCTCATCACCCGGGACAGGGACCTATGGCTACACCTTC
TRBJ2-2	-	TRBV7-9	few	CASSSVYARNTGELFF	TGTGCCAGCAGCTCCGTATACGCCCGGAACACCGGGGAGCTGTTTTTT
TRBJ1-1	TRBD1	TRBV6-2/TRBV6-3	few	CASTLGQFGTEAFF	TGTGCCAGCACCTTGGGACAGTTCGGCACTGAAGCTTTCTTT
TRBJ2-6	TRBD1	TRBV11-2	-	CASGPGTGVAGANVLTF	TGTGCCAGCGGGCCCGGGACAGGGGTGGCTGGGGCCAACGTCCTGACTTTC
TRBJ2-5	TRBD1	TRBV5-1	few	CASSGQGASSGETQYF	TGCGCCAGCAGCGGTCAGGGGGCGTCGTCCGGGGAGACCCAGTACTTC
TRBJ2-4	TRBD2	TRBV29-1	-	CSVKWGGWDIQYF	TGCAGCGTTAAATGGGGAGGGTGGGACATTCAGTACTTC
TRBJ1-4	TRBD1	TRBV11-2	few	CASRRPGTGFEKLFF	TGTGCCAGCAGAAGACCCGGGACAGGGTTTGAAAAACTGTTTTTT
TRBJ1-1	-	TRBV7-9	-	CASSLGQRAFF	TGTGCCAGCAGCTTAGGACAGAGGGCTTTCTTT
TRBJ2-7	-	TRBV2	-	CASSEALRLDYEQYF	TGTGCCAGCAGTGAAGCGCTGAGGCTGGACTACGAGCAGTACTTC
TRBJ2-7	-	TRBV7-2	-	CASSSQVASKPYEQYF	TGTGCCAGCAGCTCCCAGGTGGCTAGTAAACCCTACGAGCAGTACTTC
TRBJ2-5	TRBD2	TRBV11-2	few	CASSLTTSGQETQYF	TGTGCCAGCAGCTTAACGACTAGCGGGCAAGAGACCCAGTACTTC
TRBJ1-6	-	TRBV12-3/TRBV12-4	-	CASSWNGLGSPLHF	TGTGCCAGCAGTTGGAACGGACTGGGGTCACCCCTCCACTTT
TRBJ2-2	-	TRBV7-6	few	CASSLGHTTGELFF	TGTGCCAGCAGCTTAGGGCACACCACCGGGGAGCTGTTTTTT
TRBJ1-2	-	TRBV7-2	-	CASSSEAVVSYGYTF	TGTGCCAGCAGCTCAGAGGCGGTAGTGTCCTATGGCTACACCTTC